The 26 T cell receptor beta chains below all came from one sample that was sequenced in a study of blood T cell repertoires in COVID-19 (dated by TCRdb to 2019 to 2021). Preparation of the library involved the immunoSEQ multiplex PCR assay. In TCRdb, the immuneACCESS table is reduced to in-frame sequences with V and J assigned. These tables do not hold every clone; where another copy was compared, an unresolved V gene accounts for under half, and the others remain unexplained. For this sample there are tens of thousands of clones; 87% appear just once. Roughly 3.1% of the sample is in the top ten clones. The sequencing sample was made of peripheral blood. All receptors derive from a woman aged 45-60 years with COVID-19, enrolled during active disease.

The count of this clone is one. This chain uses TRBV28 with TRBJ2-6, with TRBD1 matching over 8 bases. Looked up from germline, CDR1 is MDHEN and CDR2 is SYDVKM. Trimming took 4 bases from V and 0 from J; bases not matched to a gene: 8. This CDR3 region has 18 residues. The CDR3 sequence is CASSSAGRGLSGANVLTF. In nucleotides, the CDR3 is TGTGCCAGCAGTTCGGCTGGCAGGGGGCTCTCTGGGGCCAACGTCCTGACTTTC.

V and J are TRBV30 and TRBJ1-3; the match to TRBD1 covers 7 bases. The length of the CDR3 is 12 residues. Germline V CDR1 and CDR2: GTSNPN, SVGIG (reference sequence). Germline trimming cut 6 bases from V and 4 bases from J; bases unmatched to any gene: 3. Here the CDR3 DNA reads TGTGCCTGCCTGGACAGGGGAAACACCATATATTTT. Protein sequence: CACLDRGNTIYF.

This chain joins TRBV30 and TRBJ1-2; perhaps TRBD1 as D (5 bases). Germline CDR1 is GTSNPN and CDR2 is SVGIG (reference sequence). The CDR3 totals 12 residues. Deletions cut 3 bases from V and 4 bases from J, with 9 bases between. In DNA form, the CDR3 reads TGTGCCTGGAGACGGGGGGGCTATGGCTACACCTTC. Its protein is CAWRRGGYGYTF.

The gene calls are TRBV18 and TRBJ1-2, with 8 bases identical to TRBD1. Trimming removed 4 bases from V and 6 bases from J; junction bases left unmatched: 10. The CDR3 loop spans 15 amino acids. Germline assignment: CDR1 KGHSH and CDR2 LQKENI. The CDR3 protein is CASSQGQGEANGYTF. The CDR3 DNA sequence: TGTGCCAGCTCACAAGGACAGGGAGAAGCGAATGGCTACACCTTC.

The chain couples TRBV27 to TRBJ2-5; the D is unclear. Germline assignment: CDR1 MNHEY and CDR2 SMNVEV (reference sequence). CDR3 size: 14 residues. Trimming shortened V by 5 bases and J by 4 bases, and 14 bases separated the two germline ends. The DNA for the CDR3 is TGTGCCAGCAGTCTCGAACCCACGGGAGAGACCCAGTACTTC. It translates to CASSLEPTGETQYF.

As for this clone: One junction end does not reproduce the germline sequence, and a read error may be involved. This chain connects TRBV7-2 to TRBJ1-5, with a tentative D call TRBD1 (5 bases). Per the germline V gene, CDR1 is SGHTA and CDR2 is FQGNSA. The CDR3 runs 15 residues. The CDR3 is CASSLGTVFYQPQHF. DNA of the CDR3: TGTGCCAGCAGTTTAGGGACTGTTTTTTATCAGCCCCAGCATTTT.

The rearrangement links TRBV10-3 to TRBJ1-1; D gene ambiguous. Trimming left V 1 base short and J 5 bases short, with 8 bases between. In germline, CDR1 is ENHRY, CDR2 SYGVKD. CDR3 length: 13 amino acids. The CDR3 here is CAISEYGETEAFF. Here the CDR3 DNA reads TGTGCCATCAGTGAGTACGGAGAGACTGAAGCTTTCTTT.

This chain uses TRBV5-1 with TRBJ1-4, with D possibly matching TRBD1 (5 bases). Trimming stripped 0 bases from V and 8 bases from J, with 11 bases between. CDR3 length: 14 residues. Germline V gene lookup returns CDR1 SGHRS and CDR2 YFSETQ. CDR3 protein: CASSLGQGGEKLFF. Here the CDR3 DNA reads TGCGCCAGCAGCTTGGGGCAGGGAGGAGAAAAACTGTTTTTT. The whole variable domain, remainder taken from reference TRBV5-1 and TRBJ1-4, is KAGVTQTPRYLIKTRGQQVTLSCSPISGHRSVSWYQQTPGQGLQFLFEYFSETQRNKGNFPGRFSGRQFSNSRSEMNVSTLELGDSALYLCASSLGQGGEKLFFGSGTQLSVL.

The chain uses TRBV19 and TRBJ2-2, with 9 bases identical to TRBD1. From germline, CDR1 is LNHDA and CDR2 SQIVND (reference sequence). CDR3 size: 14 residues. Trimming took 11 bases from V and 4 from J; bases not matched to a gene: 8. The CDR3 DNA reads as TGTGCCTCGATCGGACAGGGGATCACCGGGGAGCTGTTTTTT. Its protein product is CASIGQGITGELFF. Filled out from reference TRBV19 and TRBJ2-2, the complete variable domain reads DGGITQSPKYLFRKEGQNVTLSCEQNLNHDAMYWYRQDPGQGLRLIYYSQIVNDFQKGDIAEGYSVSREKKESFPLTVTSAQKNPTAFYLCASIGQGITGELFFGEGSRLTVL.

The V call is TRBV7-3, the J call TRBJ1-5; D unclear. The CDR3 extends over 13 amino acids. V was cut by 5 bases and J by 9 bases, with 14 bases left in between. CDR1 SGHTA and CDR2 FQGTGA come from the germline V gene. The CDR3: CASSPPGEGPQHF. The DNA for the CDR3 is TGTGCCAGCAGCCCCCCCGGGGAGGGGCCCCAGCATTTT.

The V call is TRBV19, the J call TRBJ2-6, with 8 bases that match TRBD1. Germline-derived CDR1 and CDR2 are LNHDA and SQIVND (reference sequence). The V gene end was trimmed by 3 bases and the J gene end by 0 bases; junction bases not matched to a gene: 4. The CDR3 runs 17 residues. DNA of the CDR3: TGTGCCAGTAGTATTTTGACAGGGGCCTCTGGGGCCAACGTCCTGACTTTC. Encoded protein: CASSILTGASGANVLTF.

This clone was seen once. The chain recombines TRBV28 with TRBJ1-2, with 7 bases fitting TRBD1. CDR1 and CDR2 from the germline V gene are MDHEN and SYDVKM. CDR3 length: 16 amino acids. Trimming took 3 bases from V and 6 from J; bases not matched to a gene: 13. CDR3 sequence (DNA): TGTGCCAGCAGTTTCCCCCTTGACAGGGCTGTCGATGGCTACACCTTC. As protein: CASSFPLDRAVDGYTF.

CDR3 amino acids: CASSYTGSHGELFF. CDR3 in DNA: TGTGCCAGCAGTTACACAGGGAGCCACGGGGAGCTGTTTTTT. The rearrangement links TRBV28 to TRBJ2-2; the D gene is possibly TRBD1 (6 bases). Per the germline V gene, CDR1 is MDHEN and CDR2 is SYDVKM. This CDR3 is built from 14 residues. The V end was cut by 4 bases, the J end by 7 bases, with 13 bases between.

This clone was counted between two and nine times. The chain has TRBV7-6 and TRBJ2-7; D is possibly TRBD1 (6 bases). Germline V gene lookup returns CDR1 SGHVS and CDR2 FNYEAQ. The CDR3 is made up of 13 amino acids. V lost 2 bases and J lost 6, with 11 bases in between. The DNA for the CDR3 is TGTGCCAGCAGCTTAAACAGGGAAGGCGAGCAGTACTTC. Translated: CASSLNREGEQYF.

Only one count was recorded for this clone. The chain couples TRBV5-4 to TRBJ2-7; 7 bases are a match to TRBD2. Germline V lookup: CDR1 SGHNT, CDR2 YYREEE (reference sequence). V lost 3 bases to trimming and J lost 2 bases; unmatched junction nucleotides: 8. CDR3 length: 15 residues. CDR3 sequence: CASSSAGLAAYEQYF. The CDR3 DNA is TGTGCCAGCAGCTCGGCGGGCCTAGCGGCCTACGAGCAGTACTTC.

V usage is TRBV5-8 and J usage is TRBJ1-6, with 8 bases that match TRBD1. The V segment lost 4 bases and the J segment 9 bases; nucleotides outside the gene matches: 6. CDR1 and CDR2 (germline): SGHTS, YDEGEE. This CDR3 has 14 residues. CDR3 sequence reads: CASSLRDRSSPLHF. The CDR3 DNA is TGTGCCAGCAGCCTCCGGGACAGGAGTTCACCCCTCCACTTT.

This chain links TRBV11-2 with TRBJ2-7; TRBD1 aligns across 9 bases. This CDR3 contains 15 residues. J lost 2 bases, V lost 5 bases, and 7 bases had no gene match. Per germline, CDR1 SGHAT and CDR2 FQNNGV. This CDR3 is CASSLRTGETYEQYF. The CDR3 nucleotides read TGTGCCAGCAGCCTGAGGACAGGGGAAACCTACGAGCAGTACTTC.

This chain connects TRBV6-6 to TRBJ1-6, with 7 positions matching TRBD1. The V gene's germline CDR1 is MNHNY and CDR2 SVGAGI (reference sequence). The CDR3 length is 15 residues. The trim removed 5 bases at V and 3 bases at J, leaving 4 bases unmatched. In DNA, the CDR3 is TGTGCCAGCAGTACAGGGGAGCTCTATAATTCACCCCTCCACTTT. This translates into CASSTGELYNSPLHF.

The V and J genes are TRBV5-1 and TRBJ1-1, with D unresolved. V was shortened by 2 bases and J by 5 bases, with 10 bases between the two germline ends. CDR3 length: 13 amino acids. Germline values: CDR1 SGHRS, CDR2 YFSETQ. The CDR3 reads CASSFYPGTEAFF. CDR3 DNA sequence: TGCGCCAGCAGCTTTTATCCGGGAACTGAAGCTTTCTTT.

The V call is TRBV30, the J call TRBJ2-2; 9 bases match TRBD1. J was trimmed by 6 bases and V by 2 bases; bases with no gene match: 7. The CDR3 loop spans 15 amino acids. Per germline, CDR1 GTSNPN and CDR2 SVGIG (reference sequence). DNA of the CDR3: TGTGCCTGGAGTATCCGGGACAGGGACGCCGGGGAGCTGTTTTTT. It translates to CAWSIRDRDAGELFF.

V is TRBV9 and J is TRBJ2-1, with D possibly TRBD2 on 5 matching bases. Deletions cut 4 bases from V and 3 bases from J, with 14 bases between. This CDR3 is built from 15 residues. CDR1 is SGDLS, CDR2 YYNGEE, per germline. CDR3 nucleotides: TGTGCCAGCAGCCCCCGAGAGAGGGTCTACAATGAGCAGTTCTTC. It is translated as CASSPRERVYNEQFF.

The chain uses TRBV5-5 and TRBJ2-7; tentative D call: TRBD1 (5 bases). The CDR3 has 14 residues. V was cut by 0 bases and J by 7 bases, with 14 bases left in between. Germline values: CDR1 SGHKS, CDR2 YYEKEE (reference sequence). CDR3: CASSLEVGVREQYF. CDR3 coding DNA: TGTGCCAGCAGCTTGGAAGTAGGGGTGAGGGAGCAGTACTTC.

This CDR3 is CASSLYGTRGADTQYF. CDR3 DNA: TGTGCCAGCAGTTTATATGGGACTAGAGGGGCAGATACGCAGTATTTT. The chain joins TRBV28 to TRBJ2-3; 8 bases line up with TRBD2. V was pared by 1 base and J by 4 bases, with 7 bases of the junction left unmatched. This CDR3 is 16 amino acids long. Per germline, CDR1 MDHEN and CDR2 SYDVKM.

This chain connects TRBV5-1 to TRBJ1-2, with 7 bases fitting TRBD1. The germline CDR1 and CDR2 sequences are SGHRS and YFSETQ. The J segment lost 4 bases and the V segment lost 4 bases, leaving 10 bases of the junction unmatched. There are 15 residues in the CDR3. The CDR3 loop reads CASSLGGQNFYGYTF. The CDR3 coding sequence is TGCGCCAGCAGCCTGGGGGGACAGAATTTCTATGGCTACACCTTC.

The V gene is TRBV2, the J gene TRBJ2-7; D may be TRBD1 (7 bases). V lost 6 bases, J lost 3 bases, and 21 bases lay in between. The CDR3 extends over 16 amino acids. Germline V lookup: CDR1 SNHLY, CDR2 FYNNEI. The CDR3 DNA reads TGTGCCAGCAGCCGAATGGGGGGCAGGGGGATCTACGAGCAGTACTTC. It yields the protein CASSRMGGRGIYEQYF.

V is TRBV4-3 and J is TRBJ1-5, with a tentative D call TRBD1 (6 bases). Germline V gene sequence: CDR1 LGHNA, CDR2 YSLEER. The V and J ends lost 0 bases and 9 bases respectively, with 9 bases between them. The CDR3 has 13 amino acids. The CDR3 coding sequence is TGCGCCAGCAGCCAAGATCGCAGGGGGCCCCAGCATTTT. Amino acid sequence: CASSQDRRGPQHF.